This entry describes one T cell receptor beta chain. Its specificity is not known. This record belongs to a study of cytomegalovirus exposure and HLA in healthy donors. PCR used 60 Vbeta primers and 13 Jbeta primers. Profiling relied on immunoSEQ multiplex PCR, and the TCRdb table lists in-frame clones only, not all of them. The sample yields approximately 52,000 clones, about three quarters seen once. After removal of 0 bases from V and 7 bases from J, the junction contained 11 bases not matched to a gene. The CDR3 loop spans 17 amino acids. CDR1 and CDR2 (germline): SNHLY, FYNNEI. Study observations and caveats: TRBV6-2, TRBV6-3 and some other V segments were unresolvable in 87-base-pair reads.

The V and J genes are TRBV2 and TRBJ2-3, with 9 bases aligning to TRBD2. The sequenced sample was PBMCs. This receptor was identified in a female donor in good health and CMV-seronegative. The CDR3 nucleotides read TGTGCCAGCAGTGAAGCGCGTTCCGGCGGGGGGGCATATACGCAGTATTTT. It specifies CASSEARSGGGAYTQYF.